This T cell receptor (beta chain) comes out of a study of T cells after yellow fever vaccination. Study-wide points: Post-booster repertoires again held most primary-vaccination clones (about 95% CD4, roughly 88% CD8).

In regard to this clonotype: No antigen is known for it.

TCRdb itself ran the 5' RACE reads through MiXCR, one entry per CDR3 protein. The profile covers 450,000 to 600,000 distinct CDR3 sequences, with less than 20% appearing a single time and approximately 15% taken by the ten largest. The V gene's germline CDR1 is SGHRS and CDR2 YFSETQ. The V and J ends lost 0 bases and 2 bases respectively, with 10 bases between them. The CDR3 contains 15 residues. Sequenced here: PBMCs, sampled 5 days after the first yellow fever vaccination. The sequence came from a man aged 18 to 30 who received the YFV17D yellow fever vaccine. V and J are TRBV5-1 and TRBJ2-3; TRBD2 is a possible D gene (5 bases). CDR3 DNA: TGCGCCAGCAGCTTGGGGTTCGGGGACACAGATACGCAGTATTTT. Protein sequence: CASSLGFGDTDTQYF.